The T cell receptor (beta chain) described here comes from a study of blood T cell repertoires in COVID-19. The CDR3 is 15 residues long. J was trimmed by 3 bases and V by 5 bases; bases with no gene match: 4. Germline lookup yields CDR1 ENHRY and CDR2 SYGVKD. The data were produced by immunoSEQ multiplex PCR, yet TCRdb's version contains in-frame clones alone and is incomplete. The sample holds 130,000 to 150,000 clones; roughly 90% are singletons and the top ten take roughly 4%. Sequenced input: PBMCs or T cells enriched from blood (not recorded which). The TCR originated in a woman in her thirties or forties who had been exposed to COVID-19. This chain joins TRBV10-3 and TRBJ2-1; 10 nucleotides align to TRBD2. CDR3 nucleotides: TGTGCCATCAGTTCCGGGACTAGCGTCTACAATGAGCAGTTCTTC. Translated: CAISSGTSVYNEQFF.